Below, 20 T cell receptor beta chains from the same sample are listed, as sequenced in a study of regulatory T cells in long-lasting Graves disease. To make TCR beta libraries, researchers used iRepertoire HTBI primers and Arm-PCR of CDR3 regions. TCRdb reprocessed the multiplex PCR reads with MiXCR, giving one entry per CDR3 protein. The table has about 310,000 distinct CDR3 sequences, around 23% seen once. Specified time point: persistent/refractory GD, antithyroid drugs over 5 years with positive TRAb. Extracted PBMC RNA gave rise to the TCR library. The sequences come from peripheral blood mononuclear cells (PBMCs), collected when the disease was refractory, from a patient treated with antithyroid drugs. The source of these receptors is a female donor with Graves disease.

This clonotype came up many times. This chain joins TRBV2 and TRBJ1-1; no firm D call. CDR3 size: 13 residues. CDR1 and CDR2 from the germline V gene are SNHLY and FYNNEI. The germline V and J ends were trimmed by 2 bases and 1 base, with 5 bases remaining between them. The CDR3 region is CASSESQNTEAFF. In nucleotides, the CDR3 is TGTGCCAGCAGTGAAAGCCAGAACACTGAAGCTTTCTTT.

This clonotype was recorded a few times. The chain uses TRBV5-1 and TRBJ2-5; perhaps TRBD1 as D (6 bases). Germline V gene data show CDR1 as SGHRS and CDR2 as YFSETQ. The CDR3 length is 13 residues. Trimming removed 2 bases from V and 3 bases from J, with 8 bases in between. Here the CDR3 reads CASSFNREETQYF. In nucleotides, the CDR3 is TGCGCCAGCAGCTTCAACAGGGAAGAGACCCAGTACTTC.

The chain recombines TRBV2 with TRBJ2-7, with TRBD2 matching 7 bases. The CDR3 runs to 14 residues. J gave up 4 bases and V 5 bases, and 8 bases lay outside the gene matches. Germline V gives CDR1 SNHLY, CDR2 FYNNEI. The CDR3: CASSKRLAGYEQYF. The DNA for the CDR3 is TGTGCCAGCAGTAAAAGACTAGCAGGGTACGAGCAGTACTTC.

This clonotype was observed a single time. A read error may explain this, as a much larger clone is one base away. The CDR3 loop is CANSPYGLFKYF. The DNA for the CDR3 is TGTGCCAACAGTCCTTATGGACTCTTCAAGTACTTC. The chain combines TRBV28 with TRBJ2-5; D may be TRBD2 (5 bases). This CDR3 region has 12 residues. Germline-derived CDR1 and CDR2 are MDHEN and SYDVKM.

This clonotype was detected ten times or more. V gene TRBV7-2 combines with J gene TRBJ1-5; D is uncertain. V dropped 1 base and J dropped 7 bases, with 14 bases sitting between them. CDR1 is SGHTA, CDR2 FQGNSA, per germline. The CDR3 loop spans 15 amino acids. CDR3 nucleotide sequence: TGTGCCAGCAGCTTAGGGCAGGTGGACTCACAGCCCCAGCATTTT. It is translated as CASSLGQVDSQPQHF.

The table lists this clonotype with many counts. The chain has TRBV28 and TRBJ1-5, with D uncertain. Germline assignment: CDR1 MDHEN and CDR2 SYDVKM. This CDR3 comprises 12 residues. Trimming stripped 0 bases from V and 7 bases from J, with 4 bases between. DNA for the CDR3: TGTGCCAGCAGTTTATGGGGGCAGCCCCAGCATTTT. Amino acid sequence: CASSLWGQPQHF.

This chain connects TRBV3-1 to TRBJ2-6; D remains ambiguous. The V end was cut by 0 bases, the J end by 4 bases, with 7 bases between. CDR1 is LGHDT, CDR2 YNNKEL, per germline (reference sequence). The CDR3 extends over 15 amino acids. DNA of the CDR3: TGTGCCAGCAGCCAAGATCTCGTGGGGGCCAACGTCCTGACTTTC. This encodes CASSQDLVGANVLTF.

The genes are TRBV29-1 and TRBJ1-4; D possibly corresponds to TRBD1 (5 bases). Trimming removed 2 bases at V and 12 bases at J, with 10 bases between. Germline V gene sequence: CDR1 SQVTM, CDR2 ANQGSEA. The CDR3 covers 11 residues. The chain's CDR3 is CSVETGPELFF. The CDR3 DNA reads TGCAGCGTTGAAACAGGCCCCGAACTGTTTTTT.

The chain links TRBV19 to TRBJ2-6, with D tentatively TRBD1 (5 bases). Looked up from germline, CDR1 is LNHDA and CDR2 is SQIVND (reference sequence). The CDR3 contains 14 residues. The V gene lost 5 bases and the J gene lost 4 bases, with 9 bases spanning the gap. DNA for the CDR3: TGTGCCAGTAGTCACAGGAGAGGGGCCAACGTCCTGACTTTC. Translated, it gives CASSHRRGANVLTF.

The chain joins TRBV20-1 to TRBJ2-2; D is perhaps TRBD2 (6 bases). CDR1 and CDR2 from the germline V gene are DFQATT and SNEGSKA (reference sequence). V dropped 1 base and J dropped 6 bases, with 12 bases sitting between them. This CDR3 has 14 residues. CDR3 nucleotide sequence: TGCAGTGCTAGAGCTCAGGGAGGCCCCGGGGAGCTGTTTTTT. It codes for CSARAQGGPGELFF.

The chain carries TRBV19 and TRBJ2-1, with D maybe TRBD1 (5 bases). Germline V lookup: CDR1 LNHDA, CDR2 SQIVND (reference sequence). The length of the CDR3 is 13 residues. The V and J ends lost 0 bases and 5 bases respectively, with 5 bases between them. The CDR3 DNA sequence: TGTGCCAGTAGTATAGACAGGGACAATGAGCAGTTCTTC. It specifies CASSIDRDNEQFF.

Remarks on this clonotype: A read error may be the cause here, since a much bigger clone is one base away. The CDR3 DNA reads TGTGCCGTCAGTGACCTGGGACCGGCCAAAAACATTCAGTACTTC. As protein: CAVSDLGPAKNIQYF. This chain joins TRBV10-3 and TRBJ2-4; either TRBD1 or TRBD2 may fit D (5 bases each). Germline CDR1 ENHRY, CDR2 SYGVKD. The CDR3 totals 15 residues.

This clonotype has ten or more counts. This chain joins TRBV30 and TRBJ2-2, with a possible D match to TRBD2 (5 bases). CDR1 and CDR2 (germline): GTSNPN, SVGIG (reference sequence). V lost 3 bases to trimming and J lost 1 base, with 9 bases between them. The CDR3 is made up of 14 amino acids. The CDR3 sequence: CAWRLGENTGELFF. As DNA, the CDR3 is TGTGCCTGGAGGCTGGGAGAGAACACCGGGGAGCTGTTTTTT.

This clonotype was counted between two and nine times. This sequence joins TRBV9 and TRBJ2-5; D uncertain. The end of the DNA is better explained by TRBJ2-7, so the J call may be wrong. The CDR3 consists of 13 residues. Germline CDR1 SGDLS, CDR2 YYNGEE. CDR3 bases: TGTGCCAGCAGCGTAGATGTCGGCTACGAGCAGTACTTC. It translates to CASSVDVGYEQYF.

This clonotype came up a few times. This CDR3 reads CASTGRVPYQRETYEQYF. The CDR3 bases are TGTGCCAGCACGGGTCGGGTACCCTACCAGCGGGAGACCTACGAGCAGTACTTC. The rearrangement joins TRBV27 to TRBJ2-7; 8 nucleotides line up with TRBD2. J lost 2 bases, V lost 7 bases, and 19 bases had no gene match. Germline V gene sequence: CDR1 MNHEY, CDR2 SMNVEV (reference sequence). This CDR3 spans 18 amino acids.

The chain carries TRBV5-1 and TRBJ1-2; D call uncertain. The CDR3 loop spans 13 amino acids. The V gene's germline CDR1 is SGHRS and CDR2 YFSETQ. Trimming shortened V by 5 bases and J by 3 bases, and 11 bases separated the two germline ends. CDR3 nucleotides: TGCGCCAGCAGGTCGAGCGCGGACTATGGCTACACCTTC. Translated: CASRSSADYGYTF. Together with reference TRBV5-1 and TRBJ1-2, the CDR3 gives the full variable domain: KAGVTQTPRYLIKTRGQQVTLSCSPISGHRSVSWYQQTPGQGLQFLFEYFSETQRNKGNFPGRFSGRQFSNSRSEMNVSTLELGDSALYLCASRSSADYGYTFGSGTRLTVV.

This clonotype was seen a handful of times. The V gene is TRBV6-1, the J gene TRBJ2-6; D ambiguous. The CDR3 extends over 14 amino acids. Germline V gene data show CDR1 as MNHNS and CDR2 as SASEGT. The ends were cut back, 8 bases at V and 2 bases at J, with 10 bases in the middle. CDR3 in DNA: TGTGCCAGCCACAGTTCGGCTGGGGCCAACGTCCTGACTTTC. Translation gives CASHSSAGANVLTF.

This clonotype came up many times. The chain carries TRBV20-1 and TRBJ2-5; 7 bases are shared with TRBD2. With V trimmed by 2 bases and J by 14 bases, 8 bases remained unmatched. Per the germline V gene, CDR1 is DFQATT and CDR2 is SNEGSKA (reference sequence). CDR3 length equals 11 residues. CDR3 in amino acids: CSARLLAEQYF. CDR3 bases: TGCAGTGCTAGACTGCTAGCGGAGCAATACTTC.

This clonotype was seen a handful of times. The chain couples TRBV19 to TRBJ2-7; perhaps TRBD2 as D (5 bases). V gave up 3 bases and J gave up 0 bases, with 18 bases separating them. Germline V gene data show CDR1 as LNHDA and CDR2 as SQIVND (reference sequence). The CDR3 is 17 residues long. The DNA of the CDR3 is TGTGCCAGTAGTATCGGCTACGGGGATCTCAGCTCCTACGAGCAGTACTTC. Amino acid sequence: CASSIGYGDLSSYEQYF.

With respect to this clonotype: Possible read error: a much larger clone is one base away. The chain links TRBV7-2 to TRBJ1-5; D gene uncertain. From germline, CDR1 is SGHTA and CDR2 FQGNSA. V was cut by 8 bases and J by 5 bases, with 13 bases left in between. The CDR3 covers 13 residues. The CDR3 nucleotides are TGTGCCAGCGGCCCGCAGAGCGATCAGCCCCAGCATTTT. Its translation is CASGPQSDQPQHF.